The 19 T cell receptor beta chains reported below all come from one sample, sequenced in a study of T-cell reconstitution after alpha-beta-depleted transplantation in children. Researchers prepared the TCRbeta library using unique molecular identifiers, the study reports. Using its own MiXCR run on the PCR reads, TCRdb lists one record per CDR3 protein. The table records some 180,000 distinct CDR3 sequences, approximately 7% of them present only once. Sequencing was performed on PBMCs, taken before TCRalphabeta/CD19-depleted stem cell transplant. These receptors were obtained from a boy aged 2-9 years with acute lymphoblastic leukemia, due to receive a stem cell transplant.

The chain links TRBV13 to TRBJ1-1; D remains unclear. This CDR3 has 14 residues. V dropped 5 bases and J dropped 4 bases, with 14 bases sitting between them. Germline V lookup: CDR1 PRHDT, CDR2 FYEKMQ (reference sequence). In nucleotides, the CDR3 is TGTGCCAGCAGCCGGATGGACGGGAGCACTGAAGCTTTCTTT. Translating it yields CASSRMDGSTEAFF.

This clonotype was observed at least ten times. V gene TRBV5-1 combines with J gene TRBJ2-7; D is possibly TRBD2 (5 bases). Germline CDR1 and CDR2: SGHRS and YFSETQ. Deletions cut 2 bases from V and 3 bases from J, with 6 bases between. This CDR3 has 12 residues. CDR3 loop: CASSFEGYEQYF. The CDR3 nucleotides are TGCGCCAGCAGCTTTGAGGGCTACGAGCAGTACTTC.

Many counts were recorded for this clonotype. Here the CDR3 DNA reads TGCAGTGCTACTGCCGGGACAGGGGCCGACGAGCAGTACTTC. This gives the protein CSATAGTGADEQYF. The chain employs TRBV20-1 and TRBJ2-7; 10 bases match TRBD1. CDR1 is DFQATT and CDR2 is SNEGSKA in the germline V gene (reference sequence). J gave up 5 bases and V 4 bases, and 8 bases lay outside the gene matches. The CDR3 contains 14 residues.

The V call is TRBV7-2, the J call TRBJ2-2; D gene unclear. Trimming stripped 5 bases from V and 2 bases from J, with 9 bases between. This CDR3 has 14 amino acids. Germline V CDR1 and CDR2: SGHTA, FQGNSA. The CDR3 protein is CASSAPRNTGELFF. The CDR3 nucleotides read TGTGCCAGCAGCGCACCTCGAAACACCGGGGAGCTGTTTTTT.

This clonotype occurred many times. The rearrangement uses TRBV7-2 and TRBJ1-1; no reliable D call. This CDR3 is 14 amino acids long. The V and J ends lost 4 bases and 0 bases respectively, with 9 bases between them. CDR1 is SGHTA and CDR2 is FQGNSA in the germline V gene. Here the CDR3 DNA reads TGTGCCAGCAGCTCCCAAGCTATGAACACTGAAGCTTTCTTT. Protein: CASSSQAMNTEAFF.

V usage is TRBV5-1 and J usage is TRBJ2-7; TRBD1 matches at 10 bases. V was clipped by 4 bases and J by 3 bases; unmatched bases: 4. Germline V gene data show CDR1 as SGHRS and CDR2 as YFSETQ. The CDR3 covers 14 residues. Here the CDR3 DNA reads TGCGCCAGCAGCCCGGGACAGGGGATCTACGAGCAGTACTTC. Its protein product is CASSPGQGIYEQYF.

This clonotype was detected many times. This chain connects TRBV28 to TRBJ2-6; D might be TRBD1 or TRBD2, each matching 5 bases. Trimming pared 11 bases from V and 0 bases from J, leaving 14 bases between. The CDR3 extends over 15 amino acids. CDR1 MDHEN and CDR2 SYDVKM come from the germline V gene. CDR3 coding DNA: TGTGCCTCCGAGGGGCCCGTCTCTGGGGCCAACGTCCTGACTTTC. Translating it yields CASEGPVSGANVLTF.

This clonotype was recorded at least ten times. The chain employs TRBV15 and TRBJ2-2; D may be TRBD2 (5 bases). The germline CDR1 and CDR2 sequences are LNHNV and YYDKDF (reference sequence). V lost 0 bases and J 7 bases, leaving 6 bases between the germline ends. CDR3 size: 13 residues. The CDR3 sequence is CATSRDRDGELFF. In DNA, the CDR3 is TGTGCCACCAGCAGAGACCGGGACGGGGAGCTGTTTTTT. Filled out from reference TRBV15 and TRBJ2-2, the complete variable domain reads DAMVIQNPRYQVTQFGKPVTLSCSQTLNHNVMYWYQQKSSQAPKLLFHYYDKDFNNEADTPDNFQSRRPNTSFCFLDIRSPGLGDTAMYLCATSRDRDGELFFGEGSRLTVL.

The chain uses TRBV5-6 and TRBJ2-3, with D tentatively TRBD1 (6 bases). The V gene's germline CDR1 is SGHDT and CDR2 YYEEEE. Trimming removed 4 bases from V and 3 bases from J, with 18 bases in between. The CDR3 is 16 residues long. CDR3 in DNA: TGTGCCAGCAGCCTTACAGGGCGGTTTGTTACAGATACGCAGTATTTT. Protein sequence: CASSLTGRFVTDTQYF. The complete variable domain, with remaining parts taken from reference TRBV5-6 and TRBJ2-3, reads DAGVTQSPTHLIKTRGQQVTLRCSPKSGHDTVSWYQQALGQGPQFIFQYYEEEERQRGNFPDRFSGHQFPNYSSELNVNALLLGDSALYLCASSLTGRFVTDTQYFGPGTRLTVL.

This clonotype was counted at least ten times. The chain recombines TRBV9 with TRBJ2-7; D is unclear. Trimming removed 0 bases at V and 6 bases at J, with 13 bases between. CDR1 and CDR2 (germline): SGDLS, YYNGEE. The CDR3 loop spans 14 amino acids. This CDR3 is CASSVAPGVGEQYF. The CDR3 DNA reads TGTGCCAGCAGCGTAGCTCCGGGCGTTGGCGAGCAGTACTTC.

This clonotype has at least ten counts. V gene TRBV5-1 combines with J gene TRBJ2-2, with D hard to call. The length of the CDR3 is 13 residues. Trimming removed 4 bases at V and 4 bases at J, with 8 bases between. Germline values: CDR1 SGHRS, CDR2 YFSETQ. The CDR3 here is CASSTMSTGELFF. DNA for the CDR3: TGCGCCAGCAGCACCATGTCCACCGGGGAGCTGTTTTTT. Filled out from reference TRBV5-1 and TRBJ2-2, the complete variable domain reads KAGVTQTPRYLIKTRGQQVTLSCSPISGHRSVSWYQQTPGQGLQFLFEYFSETQRNKGNFPGRFSGRQFSNSRSEMNVSTLELGDSALYLCASSTMSTGELFFGEGSRLTVL.

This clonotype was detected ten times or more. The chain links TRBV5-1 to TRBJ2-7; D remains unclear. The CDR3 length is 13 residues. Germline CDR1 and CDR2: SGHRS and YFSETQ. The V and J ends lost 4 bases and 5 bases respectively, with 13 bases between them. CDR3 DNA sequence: TGCGCCAGCAGCAAAGGACCCCAGGACGAGCAGTACTTC. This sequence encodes CASSKGPQDEQYF.

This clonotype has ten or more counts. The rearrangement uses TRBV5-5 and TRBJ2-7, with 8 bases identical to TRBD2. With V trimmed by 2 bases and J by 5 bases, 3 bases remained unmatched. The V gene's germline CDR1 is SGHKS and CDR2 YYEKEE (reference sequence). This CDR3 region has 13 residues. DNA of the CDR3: TGTGCCAGCAGCTTCGGGAGGGTCGACGAGCAGTACTTC. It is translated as CASSFGRVDEQYF. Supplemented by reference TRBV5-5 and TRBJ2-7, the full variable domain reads DAGVTQSPTHLIKTRGQQVTLRCSPISGHKSVSWYQQVLGQGPQFIFQYYEKEERGRGNFPDRFSARQFPNYSSELNVNALLLGDSALYLCASSFGRVDEQYFGPGTRLTVT.

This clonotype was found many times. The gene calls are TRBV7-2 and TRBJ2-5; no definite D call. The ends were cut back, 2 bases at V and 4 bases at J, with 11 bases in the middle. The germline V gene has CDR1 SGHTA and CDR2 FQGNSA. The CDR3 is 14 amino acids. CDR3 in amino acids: CASSLNSGPETQYF. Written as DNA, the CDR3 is TGTGCCAGCAGCTTAAACAGTGGGCCAGAGACCCAGTACTTC. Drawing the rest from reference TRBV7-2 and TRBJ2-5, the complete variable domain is GAGVSQSPSNKVTEKGKDVELRCDPISGHTALYWYRQSLGQGLEFLIYFQGNSAPDKSGLPSDRFSAERTGGSVSTLTIQRTQQEDSAVYLCASSLNSGPETQYFGPGTRLLVL.

CDR3 sequence (DNA): TGTGCCAGCAGTTTAGGACTAGCGGGGATCAATGAGCAGTTCTTC. Protein sequence: CASSLGLAGINEQFF. The V gene is TRBV28, the J gene TRBJ2-1; TRBD2 matches 12 bases. The CDR3 extends over 15 amino acids. V gave up 2 bases and J gave up 6 bases; unmatched junction bases: 2. Germline loops: CDR1 MDHEN, CDR2 SYDVKM. The full variable domain, in which reference TRBV28 and TRBJ2-1 provide the parts outside the CDR3, is DVKVTQSSRYLVKRTGEKVFLECVQDMDHENMFWYRQDPGLGLRLIYFSYDVKMKEKGDIPEGYSVSREKKERFSLILESASTNQTSMYLCASSLGLAGINEQFFGPGTRLTVL.

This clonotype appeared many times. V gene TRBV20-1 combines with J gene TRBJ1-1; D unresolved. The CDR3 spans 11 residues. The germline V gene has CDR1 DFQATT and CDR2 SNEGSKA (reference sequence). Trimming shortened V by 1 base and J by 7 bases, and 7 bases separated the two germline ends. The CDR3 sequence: CSARAEVEAFF. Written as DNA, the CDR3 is TGCAGTGCTAGAGCGGAGGTTGAAGCTTTCTTT.

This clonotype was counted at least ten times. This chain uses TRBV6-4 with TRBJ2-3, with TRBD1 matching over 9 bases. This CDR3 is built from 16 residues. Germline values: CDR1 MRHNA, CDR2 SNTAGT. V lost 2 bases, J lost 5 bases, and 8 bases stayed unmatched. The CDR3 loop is CASSDRQGGSRDTQYF. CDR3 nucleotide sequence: TGTGCCAGCAGTGACCGACAGGGGGGATCCCGAGATACGCAGTATTTT.

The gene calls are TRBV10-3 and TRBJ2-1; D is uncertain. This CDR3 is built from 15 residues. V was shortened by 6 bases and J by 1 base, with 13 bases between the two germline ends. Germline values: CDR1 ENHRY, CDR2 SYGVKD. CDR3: CAIRSDTRSYNEQFF. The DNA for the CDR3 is TGTGCCATCAGGTCCGATACCCGTTCCTACAATGAGCAGTTCTTC.

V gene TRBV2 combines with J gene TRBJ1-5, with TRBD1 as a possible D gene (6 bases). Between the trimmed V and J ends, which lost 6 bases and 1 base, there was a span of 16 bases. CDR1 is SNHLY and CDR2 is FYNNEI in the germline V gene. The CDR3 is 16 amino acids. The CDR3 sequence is CASSDARRGSNQPQHF. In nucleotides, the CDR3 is TGTGCCAGCAGCGACGCCCGAAGGGGGAGCAATCAGCCCCAGCATTTT.